This section outlines one TCR beta chain sequence together with its context. Its antigen is as yet unknown. The data derive from a study of cytomegalovirus exposure and HLA in healthy donors. This CDR3 has 12 amino acids. V shed 3 bases, J shed 10 bases, and the junction held 2 bases outside the gene matches. Germline CDR1 reads KGHSH; CDR2 reads LQKENI. A multiplex PCR was run with 60 Vbeta primers and 13 Jbeta primers. Profiled with immunoSEQ multiplex PCR; TCRdb holds only in-frame clones, not every one. This sample lists about 140,000 clones; its ten largest clones have about 2.3%. Overall study findings and caveats: Later analysis demonstrated an association between a missense DCLRE1C variant and TCR beta V- and J-gene trimming.

The sample was PBMCs. The chain is built from TRBV18 and TRBJ1-1, with 10 bases that match TRBD1. The origin of this receptor is a young woman in good health and CMV-seronegative. This CDR3 reads CASSPGQGRAFF. The CDR3 DNA reads TGTGCCAGCTCACCGGGACAGGGGAGAGCTTTCTTT.